These 22 T cell receptor beta chains originate from one sample sequenced in a study of blood T cell repertoires in COVID-19. Profiled with immunoSEQ multiplex PCR; TCRdb holds only in-frame clones, not every one. The sample lists roughly 180,000 clones, approximately 84% seen once, with roughly 7.7% in the top ten. Sequencing input: peripheral blood. The receptor source for this set is a man in his forties or fifties who had recovered from COVID-19.

V and J are TRBV15 and TRBJ1-1; the D is unclear. CDR3 length: 14 residues. CDR1 LNHNV and CDR2 YYDKDF come from the germline V gene (reference sequence). The ends were cut back, 3 bases at V and 6 bases at J, with 14 bases in the middle. CDR3: CATSRRQRAAEAFF. The CDR3 nucleotides read TGTGCCACCAGCAGGAGGCAGCGGGCCGCTGAAGCTTTCTTT.

The chain joins TRBV9 to TRBJ2-7, with TRBD2 identical over 8 bases. The germline V gene encodes CDR1 SGDLS and CDR2 YYNGEE. The CDR3 is 15 amino acids. The V and J ends lost 0 bases and 1 base, in that order; junction bases with no gene match: 3. The CDR3 here is CASSVEAGVSYEQYF. In DNA, the CDR3 is TGTGCCAGCAGCGTAGAAGCGGGAGTTTCCTACGAGCAGTACTTC.

The gene calls are TRBV6-2 or TRBV6-3 and TRBJ2-5, with 10 bases identical to TRBD2. Germline V gene lookup returns CDR1 MNHEY and CDR2 SVGEGT. The length of the CDR3 is 14 residues. The V gene end was trimmed by 5 bases and the J gene end by 5 bases; junction bases not matched to a gene: 5. The CDR3 coding sequence is TGTGCCAGCAGTAGCGGGGGGGCCTTTGAGACCCAGTACTTC. Amino acid sequence: CASSSGGAFETQYF.

The genes are TRBV6-5 and TRBJ1-2, with 7 positions matching TRBD1. This CDR3 contains 14 residues. Germline V gene lookup returns CDR1 MNHEY and CDR2 SVGAGI. V was pared by 2 bases and J by 6 bases, with 6 bases of the junction left unmatched. The CDR3 loop is CASSYVKGADGYTF. CDR3 nucleotide sequence: TGTGCCAGCAGTTACGTAAAGGGGGCGGATGGCTACACCTTC.

The J gene is TRBJ2-2, the V gene TRBV7-3; no clear D gene. The V end lost 3 bases, the J end lost 8 bases, and 10 bases lay between the germline ends. This CDR3 is 13 amino acids long. The germline gives CDR1 SGHTA, CDR2 FQGTGA. As DNA, the CDR3 is TGTGCCAGCAGCTTCTATCCTTCTGGGGAGCTGTTTTTT. Residues: CASSFYPSGELFF.

V is TRBV18 and J is TRBJ2-7, with 8 bases matching TRBD1. The J segment lost 5 bases and the V segment lost 4 bases, leaving 10 bases of the junction unmatched. This CDR3 is 15 amino acids long. The V gene's germline CDR1 is KGHSH and CDR2 LQKENI. CDR3 amino acids: CASSLRTGSSDEQYF. Here the CDR3 DNA reads TGTGCCAGCTCACTGAGGACAGGGTCTTCCGACGAGCAGTACTTC.

J is TRBJ2-1 and V is TRBV7-2; D remains ambiguous. Germline CDR1 reads SGHTA; CDR2 reads FQGNSA. This CDR3 is built from 13 residues. Trimming cost V 2 bases and J 5 bases, with 7 bases left between them. CDR3 residues: CASSLTGHNEQFF. The CDR3 DNA reads TGTGCCAGCAGCTTAACGGGTCACAATGAGCAGTTCTTC. Combining the CDR3 with reference TRBV7-2 and TRBJ2-1 gives the whole variable domain GAGVSQSPSNKVTEKGKDVELRCDPISGHTALYWYRQSLGQGLEFLIYFQGNSAPDKSGLPSDRFSAERTGGSVSTLTIQRTQQEDSAVYLCASSLTGHNEQFFGPGTRLTVL.

Many counts were recorded for this clone. The genes are TRBV6-1 and TRBJ1-2; no reliable D call. V lost 2 bases and J lost 2, with 12 bases in between. This CDR3 comprises 15 residues. Germline V gene data show CDR1 as MNHNS and CDR2 as SASEGT. The CDR3 bases are TGTGCCAGCAGTGAAAGTCCGGTTTTGAACTATGGCTACACCTTC. Translation gives CASSESPVLNYGYTF.

This clone occurred many times. The V gene is TRBV11-3, the J gene TRBJ2-7, with 10 bases fitting TRBD1. The CDR3 consists of 15 residues. After removal of 5 bases from V and 1 base from J, the junction contained 5 bases not matched to a gene. The germline V gene has CDR1 SGHNT and CDR2 YENEEA. The CDR3 DNA sequence: TGTGCCAGCAGCCTCGGACAGGGGGAATCCTACGAGCAGTACTTC. Its protein product is CASSLGQGESYEQYF.

The V gene is TRBV7-2, the J gene TRBJ1-6; unclear D gene. The CDR3 has 17 amino acids. V was cut by 2 bases and J by 0 bases, with 11 bases left in between. CDR1 is SGHTA and CDR2 is FQGNSA in the germline V gene. CDR3 amino acids: CASSLRSLSSYNSPLHF. The DNA of the CDR3 is TGTGCCAGCAGCTTAAGATCCCTGAGCTCCTATAATTCACCCCTCCACTTT.

The V and J genes are TRBV4-3 and TRBJ2-2; no reliable D call. Between the trimmed V and J ends, which lost 1 base and 7 bases, there was a span of 10 bases. CDR1 LGHNA and CDR2 YSLEER come from the germline V gene. The CDR3 runs to 14 residues. CDR3 sequence: CASSQGQRGGELFF. The DNA for the CDR3 is TGCGCCAGCAGCCAAGGGCAGCGTGGCGGGGAGCTGTTTTTT.

This rearrangement joins TRBV5-1 to TRBJ2-3, with unresolved D. This CDR3 spans 14 amino acids. Germline loops: CDR1 SGHRS, CDR2 YFSETQ. Between the trimmed V and J ends, which lost 5 bases and 2 bases, there was a span of 12 bases. Here the CDR3 reads CASSSPDITDTQYF. The CDR3 DNA follows: TGCGCCAGCAGTTCTCCCGACATCACAGATACGCAGTATTTT.

The chain joins TRBV27 to TRBJ1-4; 7 bases fit TRBD1. The CDR3 is 16 residues long. Germline V lookup: CDR1 MNHEY, CDR2 SMNVEV (reference sequence). V shed 2 bases, J shed 5 bases, and the junction held 8 bases outside the gene matches. For the CDR3, the DNA is TGTGCCAGCAGTTTACCAGACAGGGATCAGAATGAAAAACTGTTTTTT. The encoded protein is CASSLPDRDQNEKLFF.

The rearrangement links TRBV10-3 to TRBJ2-1; 8 bases are shared with TRBD2. This CDR3 spans 16 amino acids. Germline trimming cut 3 bases from V and 7 bases from J; bases unmatched to any gene: 11. Germline CDR1 reads ENHRY; CDR2 reads SYGVKD. This chain's CDR3 is CAISEHLAGTGNEQFF. CDR3 nucleotides: TGTGCCATCAGTGAACACCTAGCGGGCACAGGGAATGAGCAGTTCTTC.

V and J are TRBV27 and TRBJ2-7; 11 nucleotides align to TRBD2. CDR1 and CDR2 (germline): MNHEY, SMNVEV (reference sequence). This CDR3 is built from 14 residues. V dropped 5 bases and J dropped 4; count of bases not matched to a gene: 4. DNA of the CDR3: TGTGCCAGCAGTACTAGCGGGAGAGGATACGAGCAGTACTTC. Amino acids: CASSTSGRGYEQYF.

This clone was detected once. The chain recombines TRBV5-4 with TRBJ2-1, with 12 bases matching TRBD2. V lost 4 bases, J lost 7 bases, and 6 bases stayed unmatched. Germline lookup yields CDR1 SGHNT and CDR2 YYREEE (reference sequence). CDR3 length: 15 amino acids. In DNA, the CDR3 is TGTGCCAGCAGCCCTCTAGCGGGAGGGCGGAATGAGCAGTTCTTC. It translates to CASSPLAGGRNEQFF.

This clone was seen once. The gene calls are TRBV2 and TRBJ1-5; 10 nucleotides align to TRBD1. The V segment lost 5 bases and the J segment 3 bases; nucleotides outside the gene matches: 7. The length of the CDR3 is 16 residues. Germline V gives CDR1 SNHLY, CDR2 FYNNEI. The CDR3 loop is CASSWGQGTFNQPQHF. CDR3 nucleotide sequence: TGTGCCAGCAGTTGGGGACAGGGGACTTTCAATCAGCCCCAGCATTTT.

The V call is TRBV5-5, the J call TRBJ2-1; D might be TRBD1 (5 bases). Trimming shortened V by 4 bases and J by 7 bases, and 18 bases separated the two germline ends. This CDR3 has 15 amino acids. Germline V gene data show CDR1 as SGHKS and CDR2 as YYEKEE (reference sequence). CDR3 in DNA: TGTGCCAGCAGCCCGGATCCCCAGGGTATGAATGAGCAGTTCTTC. Translating it yields CASSPDPQGMNEQFF.

The genes are TRBV27 and TRBJ1-6; D gene uncertain. The germline CDR1 and CDR2 sequences are MNHEY and SMNVEV (reference sequence). V gave up 2 bases and J gave up 5 bases, with 10 bases separating them. The CDR3 extends over 15 amino acids. Here the CDR3 DNA reads TGTGCCAGCAGTTTAATCGGCGGAAATAATTCACCCCTCCACTTT. It is translated as CASSLIGGNNSPLHF.

CDR3: CSVGVLWTGGTNTEAFF. CDR3 coding DNA: TGCAGCGTTGGGGTGCTCTGGACAGGAGGGACGAACACTGAAGCTTTCTTT. The chain combines TRBV29-1 with TRBJ1-1, with TRBD1 matching 7 bases. V lost 4 bases, J lost 1 base, and 15 bases stayed unmatched. From germline, CDR1 is SQVTM and CDR2 ANQGSEA. The CDR3 is 17 residues long.

The chain employs TRBV6-2 or TRBV6-3 and TRBJ1-1; D might be TRBD1 (5 bases). The length of the CDR3 is 14 residues. V lost 3 bases to trimming and J lost 5 bases, with 13 bases between them. Germline V gene sequence: CDR1 MNHEY, CDR2 SVGEGT. The CDR3 DNA reads as TGTGCCAGCAGTTATGCAGGGAGCGGGACTGAAGCTTTCTTT. Translating gives CASSYAGSGTEAFF.

V is TRBV7-2 and J is TRBJ1-1; the D is unclear. This CDR3 contains 13 residues. Germline CDR1 SGHTA, CDR2 FQGNSA. Trimming stripped 0 bases from V and 5 bases from J, with 7 bases between. CDR3 DNA: TGTGCCAGCAGCTTAGCTGGGCAGACTGAAGCTTTCTTT. It specifies CASSLAGQTEAFF. Filled out from reference TRBV7-2 and TRBJ1-1, the complete variable domain reads GAGVSQSPSNKVTEKGKDVELRCDPISGHTALYWYRQSLGQGLEFLIYFQGNSAPDKSGLPSDRFSAERTGGSVSTLTIQRTQQEDSAVYLCASSLAGQTEAFFGQGTRLTVV.